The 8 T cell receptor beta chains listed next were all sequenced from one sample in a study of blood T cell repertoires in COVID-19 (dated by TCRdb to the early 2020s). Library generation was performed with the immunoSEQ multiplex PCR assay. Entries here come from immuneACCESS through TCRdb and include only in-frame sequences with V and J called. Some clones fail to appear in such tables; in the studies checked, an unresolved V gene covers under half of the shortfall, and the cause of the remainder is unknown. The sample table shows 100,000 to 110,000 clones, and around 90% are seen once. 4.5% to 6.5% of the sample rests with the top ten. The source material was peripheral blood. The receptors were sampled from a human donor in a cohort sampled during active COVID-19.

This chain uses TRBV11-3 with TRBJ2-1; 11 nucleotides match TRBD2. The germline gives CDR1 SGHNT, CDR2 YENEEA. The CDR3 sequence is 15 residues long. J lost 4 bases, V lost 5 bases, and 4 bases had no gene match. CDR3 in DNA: TGTGCCAGCAGCATAGCGGGAGGGCCGTACAATGAGCAGTTCTTC. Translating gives CASSIAGGPYNEQFF.

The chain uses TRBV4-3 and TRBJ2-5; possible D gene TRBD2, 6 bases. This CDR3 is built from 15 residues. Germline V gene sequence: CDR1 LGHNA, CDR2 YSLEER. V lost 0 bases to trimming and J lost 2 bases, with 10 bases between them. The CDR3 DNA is TGCGCCAGCAGCCAAGATCGTGGAGGGCAAGAGACCCAGTACTTC. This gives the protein CASSQDRGGQETQYF.

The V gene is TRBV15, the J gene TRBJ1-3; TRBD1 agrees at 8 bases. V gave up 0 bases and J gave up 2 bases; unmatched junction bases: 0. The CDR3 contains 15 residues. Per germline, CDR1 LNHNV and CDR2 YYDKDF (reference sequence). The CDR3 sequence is CATSRETGAGNTIYF. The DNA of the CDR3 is TGTGCCACCAGCAGAGAGACAGGGGCTGGAAACACCATATATTTT.

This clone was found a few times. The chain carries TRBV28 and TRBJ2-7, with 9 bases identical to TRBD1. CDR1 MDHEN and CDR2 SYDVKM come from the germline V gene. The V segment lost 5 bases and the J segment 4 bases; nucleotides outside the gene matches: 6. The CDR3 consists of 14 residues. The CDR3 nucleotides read TGTGCCAGCAGTCCCCGACAGGGGGGTTACGAGCAGTACTTC. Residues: CASSPRQGGYEQYF.

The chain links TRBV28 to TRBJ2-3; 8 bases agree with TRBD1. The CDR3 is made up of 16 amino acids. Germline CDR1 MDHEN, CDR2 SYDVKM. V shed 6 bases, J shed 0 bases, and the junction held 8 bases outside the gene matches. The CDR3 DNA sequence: TGTGCCAGCAGCCACGGACAGGGCGATAGCACAGATACGCAGTATTTT. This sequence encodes CASSHGQGDSTDTQYF. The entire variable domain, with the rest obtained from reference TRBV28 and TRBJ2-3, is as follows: DVKVTQSSRYLVKRTGEKVFLECVQDMDHENMFWYRQDPGLGLRLIYFSYDVKMKEKGDIPEGYSVSREKKERFSLILESASTNQTSMYLCASSHGQGDSTDTQYFGPGTRLTVL.

CDR3 region: CASRGGGSQPQHF. CDR3 coding DNA: TGTGCCAGCAGAGGCGGGGGTTCCCAGCCCCAGCATTTT. V is TRBV27 and J is TRBJ1-5, with D maybe TRBD1 (5 bases). V lost 6 bases and J 7 bases, leaving 13 bases between the germline ends. The CDR3 length is 13 residues. CDR1 is MNHEY and CDR2 is SMNVEV in the germline V gene (reference sequence).

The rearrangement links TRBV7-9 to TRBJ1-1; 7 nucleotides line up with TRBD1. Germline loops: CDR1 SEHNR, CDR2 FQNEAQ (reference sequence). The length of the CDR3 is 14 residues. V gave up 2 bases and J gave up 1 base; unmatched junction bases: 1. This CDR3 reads CASSLRTGNTEAFF. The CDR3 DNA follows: TGTGCCAGCAGCTTAAGGACAGGGAACACTGAAGCTTTCTTT.

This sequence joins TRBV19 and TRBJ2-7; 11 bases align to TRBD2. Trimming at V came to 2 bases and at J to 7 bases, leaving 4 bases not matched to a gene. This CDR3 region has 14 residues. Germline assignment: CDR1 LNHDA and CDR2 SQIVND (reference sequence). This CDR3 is CASSILAGGSEQYF. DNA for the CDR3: TGTGCCAGTAGTATACTAGCGGGAGGCAGTGAGCAGTACTTC.